The source of this T cell receptor (beta chain) is a study of T cells in Graves' hyperthyroidism and ophthalmopathy. RNA transcripts gave rise to amplified TCR beta CDR3 regions. HTBI primers were employed in a first-round RT-PCR of the TCR CDR3. TCRdb fed the multiplex PCR reads into MiXCR, producing one record per CDR3 protein. The sample holds more than 500,000 distinct CDR3 sequences; approximately 14% are singletons and the top ten take approximately 4.3%. This clonotype was detected many times. The antigen remains undetermined. Those patients with uncontrolled infection, other autoimmune disease, pregnancy or lactation were excluded. General study points: Ophthalmopathy was distinguished from stable hyperthyroidism by 13 V-J signatures.

Germline lookup yields CDR1 DFQATT and CDR2 SNEGSKA (reference sequence). CDR3 length equals 16 residues. V gave up 1 base and J gave up 3 bases, with 16 bases separating them. The rearrangement uses TRBV20-1 and TRBJ1-5; D gene uncertain. This sequence originates from a woman aged 40 to 50 with Graves' ophthalmopathy. The specimen sequenced was blood. Here the CDR3 DNA reads TGCAGTGCTAGAGGGGTGCAGGACGAAATCAATCAGCCCCAGCATTTT. It translates to CSARGVQDEINQPQHF.